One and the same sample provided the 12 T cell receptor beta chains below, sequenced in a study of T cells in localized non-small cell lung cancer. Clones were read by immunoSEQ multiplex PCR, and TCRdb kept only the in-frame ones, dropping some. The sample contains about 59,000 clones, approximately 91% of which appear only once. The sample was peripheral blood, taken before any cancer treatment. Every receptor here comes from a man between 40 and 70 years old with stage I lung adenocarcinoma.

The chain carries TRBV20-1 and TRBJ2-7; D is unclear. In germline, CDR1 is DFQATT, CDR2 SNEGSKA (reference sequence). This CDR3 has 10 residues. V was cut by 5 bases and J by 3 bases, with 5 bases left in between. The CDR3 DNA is TGCAGTGCTGCTGACTACGAGCAGTACTTC. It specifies CSAADYEQYF.

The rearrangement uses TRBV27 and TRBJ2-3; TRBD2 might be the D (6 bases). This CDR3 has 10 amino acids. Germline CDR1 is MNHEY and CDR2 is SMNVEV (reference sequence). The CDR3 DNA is TGTACCGGGGGACGAGATACGCAGTATTTT. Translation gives CTGGRDTQYF.

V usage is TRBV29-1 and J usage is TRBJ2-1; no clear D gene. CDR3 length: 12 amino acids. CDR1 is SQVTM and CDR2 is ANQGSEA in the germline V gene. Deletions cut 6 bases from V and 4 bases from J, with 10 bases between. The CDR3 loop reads CSVRHFYNEQFF. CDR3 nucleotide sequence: TGCAGCGTCCGACACTTTTACAATGAGCAGTTCTTC.

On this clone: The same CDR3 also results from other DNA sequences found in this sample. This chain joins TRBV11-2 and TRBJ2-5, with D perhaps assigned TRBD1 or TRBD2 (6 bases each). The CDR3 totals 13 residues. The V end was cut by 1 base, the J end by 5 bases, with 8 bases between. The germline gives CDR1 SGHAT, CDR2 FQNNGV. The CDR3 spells CASSLGGGETQYF. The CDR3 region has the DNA TGTGCCAGCAGCTTAGGAGGGGGGGAGACCCAGTACTTC.

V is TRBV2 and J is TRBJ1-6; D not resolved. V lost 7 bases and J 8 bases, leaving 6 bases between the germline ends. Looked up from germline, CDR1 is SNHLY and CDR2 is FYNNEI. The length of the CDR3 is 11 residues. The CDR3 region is CASMLYSPLHF. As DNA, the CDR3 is TGTGCCAGCATGTTGTATTCACCCCTCCACTTT.

The CDR3 nucleotides read TGCGCCAGCAGCCCGCAAACAGGCGATACGCAGTATTTT. Translation: CASSPQTGDTQYF. J is TRBJ2-3 and V is TRBV4-3; tentative D call: TRBD1 (5 bases). Germline-derived CDR1 and CDR2 are LGHNA and YSLEER. CDR3 size: 13 residues. V lost 4 bases, J lost 6 bases, and 11 bases lay in between.

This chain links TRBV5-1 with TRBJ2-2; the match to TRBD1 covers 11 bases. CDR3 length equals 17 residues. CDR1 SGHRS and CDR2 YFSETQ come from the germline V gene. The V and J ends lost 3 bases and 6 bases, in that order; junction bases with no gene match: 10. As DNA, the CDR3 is TGCGCCAGCAGCTGGACAGGGGGCCCCTATGAGCCCGGGGAGCTGTTTTTT. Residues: CASSWTGGPYEPGELFF.

The CDR3 protein is CASSSRQGIGEQYF. The DNA for the CDR3 is TGTGCCAGCTCAAGTAGACAGGGGATTGGCGAGCAGTACTTC. The chain uses TRBV18 and TRBJ2-7, with 8 bases lining up with TRBD1. Losses at the gene ends were 5 bases for V and 6 bases for J; bases not matched to a gene: 9. The CDR3 totals 14 residues. Per the germline V gene, CDR1 is KGHSH and CDR2 is LQKENI.

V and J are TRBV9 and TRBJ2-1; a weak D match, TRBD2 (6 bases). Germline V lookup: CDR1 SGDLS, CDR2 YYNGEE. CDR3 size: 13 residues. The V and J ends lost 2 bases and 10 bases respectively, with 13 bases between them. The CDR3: CASSVGLGREQFF. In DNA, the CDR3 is TGTGCCAGCAGCGTGGGACTGGGGCGGGAGCAGTTCTTC.

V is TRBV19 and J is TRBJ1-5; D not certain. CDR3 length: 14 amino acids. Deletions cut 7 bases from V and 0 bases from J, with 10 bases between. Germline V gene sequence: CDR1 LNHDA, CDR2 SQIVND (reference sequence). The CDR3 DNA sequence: TGTGCCAGTACTCGGGATTATAGCAATCAGCCCCAGCATTTT. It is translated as CASTRDYSNQPQHF.

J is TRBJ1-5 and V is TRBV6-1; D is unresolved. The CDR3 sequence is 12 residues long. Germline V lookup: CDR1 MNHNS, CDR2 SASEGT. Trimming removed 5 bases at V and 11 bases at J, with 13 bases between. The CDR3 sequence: CASSWEFSAQHF. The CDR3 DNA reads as TGTGCCAGCAGTTGGGAGTTCTCGGCCCAGCATTTT.

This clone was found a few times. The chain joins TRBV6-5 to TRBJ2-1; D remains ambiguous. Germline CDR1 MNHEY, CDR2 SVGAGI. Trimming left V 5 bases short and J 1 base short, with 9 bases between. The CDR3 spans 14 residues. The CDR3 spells CASSNLMSYNEQFF. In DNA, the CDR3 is TGTGCCAGCAGTAATCTCATGTCCTACAATGAGCAGTTCTTC.